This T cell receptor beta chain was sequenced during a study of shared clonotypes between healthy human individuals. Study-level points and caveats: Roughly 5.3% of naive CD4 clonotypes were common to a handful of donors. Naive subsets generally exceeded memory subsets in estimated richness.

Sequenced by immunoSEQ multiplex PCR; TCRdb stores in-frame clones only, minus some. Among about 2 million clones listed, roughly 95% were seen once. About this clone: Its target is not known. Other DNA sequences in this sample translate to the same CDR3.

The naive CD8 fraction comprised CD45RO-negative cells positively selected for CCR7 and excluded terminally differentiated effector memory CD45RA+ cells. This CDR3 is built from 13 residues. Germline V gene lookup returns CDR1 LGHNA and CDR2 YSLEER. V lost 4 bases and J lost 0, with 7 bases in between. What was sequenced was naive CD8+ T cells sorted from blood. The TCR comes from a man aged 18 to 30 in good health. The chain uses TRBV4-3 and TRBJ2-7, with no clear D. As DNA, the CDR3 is TGCGCCAGCAGCCCGTCCTTCTCCTACGAGCAGTACTTC. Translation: CASSPSFSYEQYF.